What follows are 20 T cell receptor beta chains derived from one specimen sequenced in a study of blood T cell repertoires in COVID-19. Profiled with immunoSEQ multiplex PCR; TCRdb holds only in-frame clones, not every one. Here the sample spans more than 70,000 clones, roughly 80% being singletons. The sample was peripheral blood. The receptors come from a woman in her seventies with acute or convalescent COVID-19.

This rearrangement joins TRBV6-1 to TRBJ1-4; tentative D call: TRBD1 (5 bases). The V gene lost 3 bases and the J gene lost 3 bases, with 8 bases spanning the gap. In germline, CDR1 is MNHNS, CDR2 SASEGT. CDR3 length: 14 amino acids. The CDR3 reads CASSDAGPNEKLFF. CDR3 bases: TGTGCCAGCAGTGACGCAGGGCCTAATGAAAAACTGTTTTTT.

This chain uses TRBV2 with TRBJ2-2; a possible D gene is TRBD2 (7 bases). V was cut by 4 bases and J by 5 bases, with 17 bases left in between. The length of the CDR3 is 16 residues. Germline assignment: CDR1 SNHLY and CDR2 FYNNEI. In DNA, the CDR3 is TGTGCCAGCAGTGCGGTCGGGGGAGGGGGAACCGGGGAGCTGTTTTTT. As protein: CASSAVGGGGTGELFF.

The chain joins TRBV2 to TRBJ2-5; unclear D gene. The CDR3 spans 16 residues. Per germline, CDR1 SNHLY and CDR2 FYNNEI. The V end lost 6 bases, the J end lost 5 bases, and 22 bases lay between the germline ends. In nucleotides, the CDR3 is TGTGCCAGCAGCCCGTCGAAACAGATCCTTCCGGAGACCCAGTACTTC. This translates into CASSPSKQILPETQYF.

Comments on this clone: A much bigger clone sits one base away, suggesting this may be a read error. V is TRBV4-1 and J is TRBJ1-2, with a possible D match to TRBD1 (6 bases). There are 13 residues in the CDR3. V was pared by 4 bases and J by 2 bases, with 8 bases between. Germline V gene data show CDR1 as MGHRA and CDR2 as YSYEKL. The CDR3 DNA follows: TGCGCCAGCAGCCCGCAGGGGAACTATGGCTACACCTTC. It codes for CASSPQGNYGYTF.

This clone was seen only once. CDR3 coding DNA: TGCGCCAGCAGCTTACCCGGGGAACCAGATACGCAGTATTTT. Translated, it gives CASSLPGEPDTQYF. This chain connects TRBV5-1 to TRBJ2-3; D is perhaps TRBD2 (5 bases). Trimming stripped 2 bases from V and 4 bases from J, with 11 bases between. Germline V lookup: CDR1 SGHRS, CDR2 YFSETQ. This CDR3 is built from 14 residues. Based on the CDR3 plus reference TRBV5-1 and TRBJ2-3, the full variable domain is KAGVTQTPRYLIKTRGQQVTLSCSPISGHRSVSWYQQTPGQGLQFLFEYFSETQRNKGNFPGRFSGRQFSNSRSEMNVSTLELGDSALYLCASSLPGEPDTQYFGPGTRLTVL.

The count of this clone is one. The rearrangement joins TRBV19 to TRBJ2-7; 8 nucleotides align to TRBD1. The V gene end was trimmed by 6 bases and the J gene end by 0 bases; junction bases not matched to a gene: 7. Germline lookup yields CDR1 LNHDA and CDR2 SQIVND (reference sequence). The CDR3 has 15 amino acids. Written as DNA, the CDR3 is TGTGCCAGTAGCGAACAGGGGGACGGCTCCTACGAGCAGTACTTC. Protein product: CASSEQGDGSYEQYF.

V and J are TRBV12-3 or TRBV12-4 and TRBJ2-1; 10 bases align to TRBD2. V shed 7 bases, J shed 9 bases, and the junction held 3 bases outside the gene matches. This CDR3 has 12 residues. The CDR3: CASMRTSGEQFF. CDR3 in DNA: TGTGCCAGCATGCGGACTAGCGGTGAGCAGTTCTTC.

The rearrangement uses TRBV5-4 and TRBJ2-5; 7 positions match TRBD2. In germline, CDR1 is SGHNT, CDR2 YYREEE (reference sequence). The CDR3 runs to 16 residues. V was clipped by 4 bases and J by 7 bases; unmatched bases: 16. The CDR3 sequence is CASSPTSSGRYGTQYF. The CDR3 DNA follows: TGTGCCAGCAGCCCAACTTCTAGCGGACGGTACGGGACCCAGTACTTC.

V is TRBV10-3 and J is TRBJ2-2; no definite D call. Germline assignment: CDR1 ENHRY and CDR2 SYGVKD. The germline V and J ends were trimmed by 3 bases and 8 bases, with 10 bases remaining between them. The CDR3 sequence is 13 residues long. The CDR3 nucleotides read TGTGCCATCAGTGAATCGCCGAGGGGGGAGCTGTTTTTT. Amino acids: CAISESPRGELFF.

The CDR3, as DNA: TGTGCCAGCAGCTCCTACCTCTCTGAGCAGTTCTTC. It codes for CASSSYLSEQFF. The chain uses TRBV13 and TRBJ2-1; D remains unclear. CDR1 and CDR2 (germline): PRHDT, FYEKMQ (reference sequence). The length of the CDR3 is 12 residues. The V end lost 4 bases, the J end lost 9 bases, and 10 bases lay between the germline ends.

This clone has a handful of counts. This rearrangement joins TRBV9 to TRBJ2-7; D perhaps matches TRBD2 (6 bases). Trimming left V 0 bases short and J 0 bases short, with 13 bases between. The germline V gene has CDR1 SGDLS and CDR2 YYNGEE. The CDR3 totals 16 residues. CDR3: CASSVESTGLSYEQYF. The CDR3 nucleotides are TGTGCCAGCAGCGTAGAATCGACGGGACTCTCCTACGAGCAGTACTTC.

V gene TRBV3-1 (or the pseudogene TRBV3-2) combines with J gene TRBJ2-1, with a weak D call TRBD2 (5 bases). The germline V gene encodes CDR1 LGHDT and CDR2 YNNKEL (reference sequence). Trimming shortened V by 0 bases and J by 4 bases, and 13 bases separated the two germline ends. This CDR3 spans 16 amino acids. The CDR3 sequence is CASSQEGGGTYNEQFF. The DNA for the CDR3 is TGTGCCAGCAGCCAAGAAGGAGGCGGCACATACAATGAGCAGTTCTTC.

This clone came up once. The chain has TRBV5-1 and TRBJ2-7; 7 bases are shared with TRBD1. Germline V gene lookup returns CDR1 SGHRS and CDR2 YFSETQ. V gave up 5 bases and J gave up 5 bases; unmatched junction bases: 7. The CDR3 extends over 13 amino acids. The CDR3, as DNA: TGCGCCAGCAGGGCGACAGGGACGAACGAGCAGTACTTC. Its protein product is CASRATGTNEQYF.

The chain combines TRBV3-1 (or the pseudogene TRBV3-2) with TRBJ2-5; D call uncertain. The CDR3 covers 17 residues. Germline lookup yields CDR1 LGHDT and CDR2 YNNKEL (reference sequence). With 3 bases removed from V and 3 bases from J, the gap between germline ends came to 20 bases. The CDR3 bases are TGTGCCAGCAGCCACGGTACCCCGATCGGCGGAAAAGAGACCCAGTACTTC. As protein: CASSHGTPIGGKETQYF.

The genes are TRBV27 and TRBJ1-5, with D possibly TRBD1 on 5 matching bases. Per the germline V gene, CDR1 is MNHEY and CDR2 is SMNVEV (reference sequence). The CDR3 is made up of 15 amino acids. Trimming removed 0 bases from V and 3 bases from J, with 9 bases in between. The CDR3 nucleotides read TGTGCCAGCAGTTTATCCCGACAGAACAATCAGCCCCAGCATTTT. This gives the protein CASSLSRQNNQPQHF.

The CDR3 DNA reads as TGTGCCACCAGTGATTTGAATGGGGCCAGGCTTGGGACCGGGGAGCTGTTTTTT. This codes for CATSDLNGARLGTGELFF. V usage is TRBV24-1 and J usage is TRBJ2-2, with D possibly being TRBD1 (5 bases). The CDR3 totals 18 residues. V lost 0 bases to trimming and J lost 5 bases, with 18 bases between them. Germline CDR1 reads KGHDR; CDR2 reads SFDVKD.

This chain links TRBV6-5 with TRBJ2-2; D is perhaps TRBD2 (6 bases). The CDR3 loop spans 16 amino acids. V lost 2 bases and J lost 3, with 13 bases in between. The germline V gene has CDR1 MNHEY and CDR2 SVGAGI. In DNA, the CDR3 is TGTGCCAGCAGTTACGGCGGGGCGGGACACACCGGGGAGCTGTTTTTT. Translating gives CASSYGGAGHTGELFF.

The chain recombines TRBV3-1 (or the pseudogene TRBV3-2) with TRBJ2-3; TRBD2 matches 9 bases. The junction had 1 base not matched to a gene; V was cut back by 0 bases and J by 3 bases. CDR1 is LGHDT and CDR2 is YNNKEL in the germline V gene (reference sequence). The CDR3 covers 15 residues. The CDR3 here is CASSQDSGGTDTQYF. CDR3 bases: TGTGCCAGCAGCCAAGATAGCGGGGGTACAGATACGCAGTATTTT.

V gene TRBV11-3 combines with J gene TRBJ2-1; 10 bases line up with TRBD1. The V and J ends lost 4 bases and 4 bases, in that order; junction bases with no gene match: 4. Germline CDR1 reads SGHNT; CDR2 reads YENEEA. This CDR3 is built from 15 residues. The CDR3 sequence: CASSSDRGNYNEQFF. The CDR3 DNA reads TGTGCCAGCAGCTCGGACAGGGGGAATTACAATGAGCAGTTCTTC.

The gene calls are TRBV27 and TRBJ2-1; no reliable D call. The CDR3 spans 14 residues. Trimming left V 6 bases short and J 2 bases short, with 11 bases between. Germline CDR1 MNHEY, CDR2 SMNVEV (reference sequence). The chain's CDR3 is CASRVEAAYNEQFF. DNA for the CDR3: TGTGCCAGCAGAGTTGAGGCCGCCTACAATGAGCAGTTCTTC.